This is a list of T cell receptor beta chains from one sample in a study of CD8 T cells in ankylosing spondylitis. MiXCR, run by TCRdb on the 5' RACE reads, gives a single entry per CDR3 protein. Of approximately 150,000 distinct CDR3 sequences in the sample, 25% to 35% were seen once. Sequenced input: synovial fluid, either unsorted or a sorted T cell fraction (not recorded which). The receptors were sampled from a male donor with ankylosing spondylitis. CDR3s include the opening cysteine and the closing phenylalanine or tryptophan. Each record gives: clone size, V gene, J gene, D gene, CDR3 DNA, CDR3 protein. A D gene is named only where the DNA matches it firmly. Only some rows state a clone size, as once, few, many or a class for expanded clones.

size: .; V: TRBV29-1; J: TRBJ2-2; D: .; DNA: TGCAGCGTTCGGGCGAGGGTCGGTACCGGGGAGCTGTTTTTT; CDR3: CSVRARVGTGELFF
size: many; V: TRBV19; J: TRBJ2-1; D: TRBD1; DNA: TGTGCCAGTAGTCCCGGGACAGGGAACTACAATGAGCAGTTCTTC; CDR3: CASSPGTGNYNEQFF
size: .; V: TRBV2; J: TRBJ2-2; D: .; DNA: TGTGCCAGCAGGGGGGCAGGCCGGAACACCGGGGAGCTGTTTTTT; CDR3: CASRGAGRNTGELFF
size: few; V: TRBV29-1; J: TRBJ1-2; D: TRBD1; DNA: TGCAGCGTTGGCCGCCAGGGGGGCTCCTGTACCTTC; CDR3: CSVGRQGGSCTF
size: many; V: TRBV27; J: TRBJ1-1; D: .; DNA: TGTGCCAGCAGTTTACGGCCCCAGGGCACTGAAGCTTTCTTT; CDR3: CASSLRPQGTEAFF
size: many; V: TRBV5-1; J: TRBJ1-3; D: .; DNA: TGCGCCAGCAGCTTGTCATCCGGGGGCGCGTCTGGAAACACCATATATTTT; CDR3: CASSLSSGGASGNTIYF
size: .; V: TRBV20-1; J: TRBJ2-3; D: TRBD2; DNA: TGCAGTGCTAGAGATTCGGGCGGGGGGGGCACTCATTTCCGTCGGTATTTT; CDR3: CSARDSGGGGTHFRRYF
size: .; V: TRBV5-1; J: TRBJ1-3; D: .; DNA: TGCGCCAGCAGCTTGGCCCCCAGCGCAGGAAACACCATATATTTT; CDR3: CASSLAPSAGNTIYF
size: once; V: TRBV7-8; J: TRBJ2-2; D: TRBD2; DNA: TGTGCCAGCAGCGATACTAGCGGGAGGGCCCGGACCGGGGAGCTGTTTTTT; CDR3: CASSDTSGRARTGELFF
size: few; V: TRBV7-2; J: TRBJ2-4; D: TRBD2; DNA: TGTGCCAGCAGCTCGGGGGGGGCTTCCAAAAACATTCAGTACTTC; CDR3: CASSSGGASKNIQYF
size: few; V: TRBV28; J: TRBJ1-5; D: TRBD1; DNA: TGTGCCAGCACCCGGGACAGGGGGCTTCAGCCCCAGCATTTT; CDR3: CASTRDRGLQPQHF
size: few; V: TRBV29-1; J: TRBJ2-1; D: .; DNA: TGCAGCGTTGAGGGGGACTTCACGGCTCGGCAGTTCTTC; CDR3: CSVEGDFTARQFF
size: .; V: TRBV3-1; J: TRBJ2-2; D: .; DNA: TGTGCCAGCAGCCAAATAGACACCGGGGAGCTGTTTTTT; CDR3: CASSQIDTGELFF
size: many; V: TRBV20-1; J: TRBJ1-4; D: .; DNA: TGCAGTGCGCAAGGGGATAATGAAAAACTGTTTTTT; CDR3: CSAQGDNEKLFF
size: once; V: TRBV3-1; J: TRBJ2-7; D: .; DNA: TGTGCCAGCAGCCCCACCCCTCGCGAGCAGTACTTC; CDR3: CASSPTPREQYF
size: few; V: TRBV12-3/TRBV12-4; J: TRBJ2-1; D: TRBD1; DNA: TGTGCCAGTAGACAGGGGGCCTGGAATGAGCAGTTCTTC; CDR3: CASRQGAWNEQFF
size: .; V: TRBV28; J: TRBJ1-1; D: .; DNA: TGTGCCAGCAGTTTTGGTACTCCGGGGACTGAAGCTTTCTTT; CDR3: CASSFGTPGTEAFF
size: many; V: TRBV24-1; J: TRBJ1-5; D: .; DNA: TGTGCCACCAGTGATGGGTTCGGTTCAACGCATTTT; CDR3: CATSDGFGSTHF
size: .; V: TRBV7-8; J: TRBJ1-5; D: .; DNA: TGTGCCAGCAGCTTAGCGATGAGGACCCTGGGGGGTAGCAATCAGCCCCAGCATTTT; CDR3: CASSLAMRTLGGSNQPQHF
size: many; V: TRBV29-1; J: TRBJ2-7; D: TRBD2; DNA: TGCAGCGTCCTCGGGACTAGCGGCGACCATGAAAAAATCTACGAGCAGTACTTC; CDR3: CSVLGTSGDHEKIYEQYF
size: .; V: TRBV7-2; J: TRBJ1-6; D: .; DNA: TGTGCCAGCAGCTTTTCCGGCGCATCTCCTTATTCACCCCTCCACTTT; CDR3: CASSFSGASPYSPLHF
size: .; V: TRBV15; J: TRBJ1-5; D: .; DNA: TGTGCCACCAGCAGGAACCCGCCGAGTGATCAGCCCCAGCATTTT; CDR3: CATSRNPPSDQPQHF
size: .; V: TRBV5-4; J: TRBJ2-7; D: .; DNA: TGTGCCAGCCACGAGTGGAACTCCTACGAGCAGTACTTC; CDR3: CASHEWNSYEQYF
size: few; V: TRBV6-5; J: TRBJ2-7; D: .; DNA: TGTGCCAGCAGTTACCAAGGACCTGGCTACGAGCAGTACTTC; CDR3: CASSYQGPGYEQYF
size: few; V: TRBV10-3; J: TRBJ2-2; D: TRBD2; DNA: TGTGCCATCAGTGATGTTAGCGGGAGGGCCACCGGGGAGCTGTTTTTT; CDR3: CAISDVSGRATGELFF
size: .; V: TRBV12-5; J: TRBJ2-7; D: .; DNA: TGTGCTAGTGGTCTGGTTGGAGCTACCTACGAGCAGTACTTC; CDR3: CASGLVGATYEQYF
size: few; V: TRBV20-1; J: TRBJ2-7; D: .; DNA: TGCAGTGCTTTCGGACAGAAGGTCGGCAAGTACTTC; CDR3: CSAFGQKVGKYF
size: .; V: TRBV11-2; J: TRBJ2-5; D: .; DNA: TGTGCCAGCAGCCGGACAGTGAAAGAGACCCAGTACTTC; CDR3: CASSRTVKETQYF
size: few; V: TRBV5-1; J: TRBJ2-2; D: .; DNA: TGCGCCAGCAGGGGGTCTAGCCCTAGAAACACCGGGGAGCTGTTTTTT; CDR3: CASRGSSPRNTGELFF
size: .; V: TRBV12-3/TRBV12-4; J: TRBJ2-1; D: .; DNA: TGTGCCAGCAGCCCCGCCCATGGCTCCTACAATGAGCAGTTCTTC; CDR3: CASSPAHGSYNEQFF